This TCR beta chain appears in the sequencing data of a study of blood T cell repertoires in COVID-19 (dated by TCRdb to the early 2020s). In terms of the full investigation: Collaborator samples came from the United States, Italy and Spain and covered acute and convalescent phases of COVID-19. Subjects who had been exposed to COVID-19, were actively infected with it, or had recovered from it provided the deeply sampled blood TCRbeta repertoires that made up the dataset. Where available, HLA class I and class II types were obtained from metadata supplied by the sample provider rather than from assay-based typing. The repertoires were released in a freely available public database intended as a resource for research on the immune response to SARS-CoV-2. Sample metadata almost always included a de-identified subject ID, COVID-19 status, age in years and sex. Samples came from the ongoing ImmuneRACE study (first 160 participants) plus 1,254 subjects from 6 global collaborators. The material from the prospective study consisted of cDNA or gDNA derived from T cells, B-cell-depleted T cells, or PBMCs.

TCRbeta CDR3 regions were amplified from genomic DNA using the immunoSEQ Assay, a bias-controlled multiplex PCR. As for how the authors treated the data: Nucleated cell counts per sample were estimated from amplification of reference gene primers within the assay. Sequence reads were collapsed and filtered to measure the absolute abundance of every unique TCRbeta CDR3 rearrangement. For each sample, productive Simpson clonality was calculated as the square root of Simpson's diversity index over productive rearrangements. TCRdb stores this immuneACCESS table with in-frame sequences only. Part of the clones is absent; in the studies checked, under half of the shortfall reflects unresolved V genes, and no reason is known for the rest. The V and J calls and the clone size are those of that table, but D and trimming were determined from the DNA. A total of approximately 130,000 clones appear in this sample, roughly three quarters of them only once. Around 18% of the sample lies in the top ten.

Overall study outcomes, separate from this receptor: The quantity of clinical and demographic metadata differed by source and by participant and was supplied without curation.

About this clone: Its antigen remains undetermined. It has no much larger one-base neighbor in the sample; base qualities were not kept.

Counted from cysteine to phenylalanine, this CDR3 has 14 amino acids. The retained sequence is limited to the CDR3, 42 bases, with the frame set at the first base. Trimming leaves V shorter by 3 bases and J shorter by 8 bases, with the junction holding 1 base beyond the gene matches. The germline V gene gives CDR1 as KGHSH and CDR2 as LQKENI. Each collaborating institution followed its own protocols to collect whole blood in K2EDTA tubes. For TCRbeta analysis, collaborators shipped samples as frozen whole blood, isolated PBMCs, or DNA extracted from either of those sample types. The clonotype originates from an older man with acute or convalescent COVID-19. The rearranged segments are TRBV18 and TRBJ1-6; 10 bases in the middle match TRBD1. The source material was peripheral blood. The nucleotide sequence is given as TGTGCCAGCTCACCCGGGACAGGGGATTCACCCCTCCACTTT. The resulting protein is CASSPGTGDSPLHF.